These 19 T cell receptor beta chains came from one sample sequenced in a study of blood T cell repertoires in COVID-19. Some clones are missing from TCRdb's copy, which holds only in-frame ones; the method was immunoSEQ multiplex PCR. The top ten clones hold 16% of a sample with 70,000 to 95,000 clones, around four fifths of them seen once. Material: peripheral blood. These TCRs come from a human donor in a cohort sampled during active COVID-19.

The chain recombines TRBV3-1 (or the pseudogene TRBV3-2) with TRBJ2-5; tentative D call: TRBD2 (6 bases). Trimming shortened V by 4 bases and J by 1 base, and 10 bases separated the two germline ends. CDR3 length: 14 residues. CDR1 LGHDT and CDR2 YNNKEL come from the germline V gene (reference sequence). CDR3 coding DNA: TGTGCCAGCAGCCCCGCGGGAACCCAAGAGACCCAGTACTTC. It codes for CASSPAGTQETQYF.

CDR3 residues: CASSLLLTGELFF. The CDR3 DNA sequence: TGTGCCAGCAGTTTATTGCTAACCGGGGAGCTGTTTTTT. The chain carries TRBV28 and TRBJ2-2, with no clear D. Trimming shortened V by 1 base and J by 5 bases, and 5 bases separated the two germline ends. The CDR3 sequence is 13 residues long. Germline-derived CDR1 and CDR2 are MDHEN and SYDVKM. The full variable domain, in which reference TRBV28 and TRBJ2-2 provide the parts outside the CDR3, is DVKVTQSSRYLVKRTGEKVFLECVQDMDHENMFWYRQDPGLGLRLIYFSYDVKMKEKGDIPEGYSVSREKKERFSLILESASTNQTSMYLCASSLLLTGELFFGEGSRLTVL.

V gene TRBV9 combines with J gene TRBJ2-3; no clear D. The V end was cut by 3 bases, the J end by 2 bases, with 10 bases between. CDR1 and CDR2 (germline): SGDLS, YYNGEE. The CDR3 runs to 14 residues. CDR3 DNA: TGTGCCAGCAGCGCGACTGGATACACAGATACGCAGTATTTT. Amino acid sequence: CASSATGYTDTQYF.

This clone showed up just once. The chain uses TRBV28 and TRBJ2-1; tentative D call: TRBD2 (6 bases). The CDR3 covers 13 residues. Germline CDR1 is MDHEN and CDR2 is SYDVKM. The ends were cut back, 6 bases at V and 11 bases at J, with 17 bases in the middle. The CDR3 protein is CASSPPLRTKQFF. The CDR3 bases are TGTGCCAGCAGCCCCCCCCTGAGGACTAAGCAGTTCTTC. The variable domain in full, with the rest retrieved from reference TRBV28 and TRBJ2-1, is DVKVTQSSRYLVKRTGEKVFLECVQDMDHENMFWYRQDPGLGLRLIYFSYDVKMKEKGDIPEGYSVSREKKERFSLILESASTNQTSMYLCASSPPLRTKQFFGPGTRLTVL.

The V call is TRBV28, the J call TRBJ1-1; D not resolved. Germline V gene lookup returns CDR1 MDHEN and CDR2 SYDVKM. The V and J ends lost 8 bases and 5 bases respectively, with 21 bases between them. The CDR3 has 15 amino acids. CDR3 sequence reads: CASLTPRAYFTEAFF. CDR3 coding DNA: TGTGCCAGCTTAACCCCCCGTGCGTATTTTACTGAAGCTTTCTTT.

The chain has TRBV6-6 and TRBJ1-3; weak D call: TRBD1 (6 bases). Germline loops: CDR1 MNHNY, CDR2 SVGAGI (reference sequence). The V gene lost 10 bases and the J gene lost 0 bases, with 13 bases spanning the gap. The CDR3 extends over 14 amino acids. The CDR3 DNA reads TGTGCCACCACTCGGGACATCTCTGGAAACACCATATATTTT. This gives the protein CATTRDISGNTIYF.

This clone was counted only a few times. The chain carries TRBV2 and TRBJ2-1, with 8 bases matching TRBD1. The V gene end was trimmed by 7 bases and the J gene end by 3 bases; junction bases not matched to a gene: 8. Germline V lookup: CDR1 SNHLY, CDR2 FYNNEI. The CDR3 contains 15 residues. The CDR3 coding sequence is TGTGCCAGCACCCGGCGGACAGGGATCTACAATGAGCAGTTCTTC. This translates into CASTRRTGIYNEQFF. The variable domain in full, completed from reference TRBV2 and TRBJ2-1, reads EPEVTQTPSHQVTQMGQEVILRCVPISNHLYFYWYRQILGQKVEFLVSFYNNEISEKSEIFDDQFSVERPDGSNFTLKIRSTKLEDSAMYFCASTRRTGIYNEQFFGPGTRLTVL.

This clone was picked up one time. The CDR3 sequence: CASSIEGGVTDTQYF. CDR3 DNA sequence: TGTGCCAGTAGTATTGAGGGAGGCGTCACAGATACGCAGTATTTT. The chain combines TRBV19 with TRBJ2-3; weak D call: TRBD2 (6 bases). The CDR3 totals 15 residues. V lost 3 bases and J lost 2, with 12 bases in between. The germline V gene has CDR1 LNHDA and CDR2 SQIVND (reference sequence).

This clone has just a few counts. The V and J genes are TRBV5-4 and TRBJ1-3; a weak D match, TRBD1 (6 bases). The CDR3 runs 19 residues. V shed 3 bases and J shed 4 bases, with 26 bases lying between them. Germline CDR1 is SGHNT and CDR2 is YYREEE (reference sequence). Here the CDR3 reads CASSSGSARRGQSGNTIYF. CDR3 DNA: TGTGCCAGCAGCTCGGGAAGTGCCCGCAGGGGTCAGTCCGGAAACACCATATATTTT. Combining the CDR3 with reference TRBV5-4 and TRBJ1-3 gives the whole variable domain ETGVTQSPTHLIKTRGQQVTLRCSSQSGHNTVSWYQQALGQGPQFIFQYYREEENGRGNFPPRFSGLQFPNYSSELNVNALELDDSALYLCASSSGSARRGQSGNTIYFGEGSWLTVV.

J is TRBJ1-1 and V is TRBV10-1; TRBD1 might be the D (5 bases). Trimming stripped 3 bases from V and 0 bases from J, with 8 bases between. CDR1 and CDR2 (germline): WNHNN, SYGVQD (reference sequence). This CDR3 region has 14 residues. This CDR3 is CASSEAGLNTEAFF. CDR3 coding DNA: TGCGCCAGCAGTGAAGCAGGGTTGAACACTGAAGCTTTCTTT.

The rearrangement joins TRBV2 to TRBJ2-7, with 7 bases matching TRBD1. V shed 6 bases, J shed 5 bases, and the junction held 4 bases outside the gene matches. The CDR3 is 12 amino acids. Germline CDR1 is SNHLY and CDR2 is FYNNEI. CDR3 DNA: TGTGCCAGCAGCCCCGGGACAGACGAGCAGTACTTC. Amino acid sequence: CASSPGTDEQYF.

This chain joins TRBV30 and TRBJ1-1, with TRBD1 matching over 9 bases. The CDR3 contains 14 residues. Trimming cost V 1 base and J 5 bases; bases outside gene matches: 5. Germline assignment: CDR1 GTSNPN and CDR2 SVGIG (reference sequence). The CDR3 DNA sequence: TGTGCCTGGAGTGACGGGACAGGGTGGACTGAAGCTTTCTTT. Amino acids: CAWSDGTGWTEAFF.

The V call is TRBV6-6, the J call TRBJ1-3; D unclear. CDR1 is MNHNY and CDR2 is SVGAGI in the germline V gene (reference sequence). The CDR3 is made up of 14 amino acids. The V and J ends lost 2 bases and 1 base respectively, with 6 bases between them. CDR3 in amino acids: CASSYPSSGNTIYF. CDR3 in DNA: TGTGCCAGCAGTTACCCCTCGTCTGGAAACACCATATATTTT.

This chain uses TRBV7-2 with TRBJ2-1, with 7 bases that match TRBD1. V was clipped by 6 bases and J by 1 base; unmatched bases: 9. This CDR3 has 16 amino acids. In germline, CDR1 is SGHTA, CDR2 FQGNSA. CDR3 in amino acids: CASRSPGTVSYNEQFF. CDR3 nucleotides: TGTGCCAGCAGGTCCCCTGGGACAGTATCCTACAATGAGCAGTTCTTC.

The CDR3 bases are TGTGCCAGTACCCCCCTCGGGACAGGTGGGGTTGAAGCTTTCTTT. Its protein is CASTPLGTGGVEAFF. The chain joins TRBV19 to TRBJ1-1; 8 bases are a match to TRBD1. CDR3 size: 15 residues. Germline CDR1 reads LNHDA; CDR2 reads SQIVND (reference sequence). The V segment lost 7 bases and the J segment 7 bases; nucleotides outside the gene matches: 14. The full variable domain, with the rest looked up from reference TRBV19 and TRBJ1-1, is DGGITQSPKYLFRKEGQNVTLSCEQNLNHDAMYWYRQDPGQGLRLIYYSQIVNDFQKGDIAEGYSVSREKKESFPLTVTSAQKNPTAFYLCASTPLGTGGVEAFFGQGTRLTVV.

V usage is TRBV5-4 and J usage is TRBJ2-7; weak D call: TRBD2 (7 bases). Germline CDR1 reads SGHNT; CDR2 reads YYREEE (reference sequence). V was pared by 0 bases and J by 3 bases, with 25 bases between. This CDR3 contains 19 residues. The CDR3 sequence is CASSLVGGLELALYYEQYF. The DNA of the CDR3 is TGTGCCAGCAGCTTGGTGGGGGGGCTAGAACTAGCGCTCTACTACGAGCAGTACTTC.

CDR3 nucleotides: TGTGCCAGCAGCCCCCAACAGGGAGGCTACACCTTC. Amino acid sequence: CASSPQQGGYTF. This chain uses TRBV7-9 with TRBJ1-2, with D perhaps TRBD1 (6 bases). Germline V gives CDR1 SEHNR, CDR2 FQNEAQ (reference sequence). The CDR3 contains 12 residues. Trimming shortened V by 5 bases and J by 8 bases, and 12 bases separated the two germline ends.

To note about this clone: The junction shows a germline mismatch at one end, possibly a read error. The CDR3 DNA follows: TGTACCAGCAGTGACGAGTATAGGGGTTGGACTGAAGCTTTCTTT. Its translation is CTSSDEYRGWTEAFF. This chain uses TRBV6-4 with TRBJ1-1, with a possible D match to TRBD1 (5 bases). The CDR3 contains 15 residues. The V gene's germline CDR1 is MRHNA and CDR2 SNTAGT.

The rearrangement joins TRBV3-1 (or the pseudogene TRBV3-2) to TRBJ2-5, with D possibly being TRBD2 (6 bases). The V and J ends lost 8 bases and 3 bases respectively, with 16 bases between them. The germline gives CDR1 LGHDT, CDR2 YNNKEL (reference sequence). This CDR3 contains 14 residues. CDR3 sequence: CASSLGGGEETQYF. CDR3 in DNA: TGTGCCAGCTCGCTTGGAGGCGGGGAAGAGACCCAGTACTTC.